The clone carrying this T cell receptor (beta chain) showed up just a few times. This record belongs to a study of blood T cell repertoires in COVID-19. Study context: Material from acute and convalescent COVID-19 was sourced from the United States, Italy and Spain. T cells, B-cell-depleted T cells, or PBMCs supplied cDNA or gDNA.

In the authors' workflow: Estimation of nucleated cell counts relied on the amplification of reference gene primers. Assay used: immunoSEQ multiplex PCR; TCRdb lists only in-frame clones, some missing. D and trimming were read from the DNA, whereas the V and J calls and clone size are those reported in that table. This table holds about 23,000 clones, 85% to 95% found once. The V and J ends lost 7 bases and 0 bases, in that order; junction bases with no gene match: 12. This CDR3 spans 19 amino acids. Germline loops: CDR1 SGHTA, CDR2 FQGNSA. The specimen sequenced was peripheral blood. The TCR sequence derives from a woman between 50 and 59 years old with active COVID-19. The chain carries TRBV7-2 and TRBJ2-1; 13 bases align to TRBD2. The CDR3 here is CASNLNLLAGGSSYNEQFF. CDR3 coding DNA: TGTGCCAGCAACCTAAACCTACTAGCGGGGGGGAGCTCCTACAATGAGCAGTTCTTC.